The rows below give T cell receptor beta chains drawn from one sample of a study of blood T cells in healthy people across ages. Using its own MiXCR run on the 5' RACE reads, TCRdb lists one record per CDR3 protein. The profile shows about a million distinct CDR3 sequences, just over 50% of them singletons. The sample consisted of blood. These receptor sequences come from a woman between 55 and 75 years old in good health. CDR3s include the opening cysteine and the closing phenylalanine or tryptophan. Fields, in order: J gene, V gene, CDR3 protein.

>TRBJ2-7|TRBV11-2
CASSVGAPYEQYF
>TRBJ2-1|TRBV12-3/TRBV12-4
CASTPQRGLAGSSYNEQFF
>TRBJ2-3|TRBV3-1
CASSQVSREAGSSSTDTQYF
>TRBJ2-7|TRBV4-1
CASSRSRDRGGNEQYF
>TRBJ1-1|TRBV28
CASSPLLMNTEAFF
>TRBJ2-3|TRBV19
CASRSGRTIFTDTQYF
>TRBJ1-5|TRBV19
CASSIEAWPQHF
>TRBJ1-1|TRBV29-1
CSAKVWDTEAFF
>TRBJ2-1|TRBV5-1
CASSLPGLADSSYNEQFF
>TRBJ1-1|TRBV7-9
CASSTRAGQGKNTEAFF
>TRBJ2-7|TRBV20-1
CSARDLGQSYEQYF
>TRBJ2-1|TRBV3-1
CASRRELAGVYEQFF
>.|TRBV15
CATSQGLAGEETQYF
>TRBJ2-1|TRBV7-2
CASSLNWLAGGSQFF
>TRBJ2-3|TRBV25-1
CASSDLTGVDTQYF
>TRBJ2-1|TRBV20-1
CSVSAGEGEQFF
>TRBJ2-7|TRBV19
CASSPSGTGDYEQYF
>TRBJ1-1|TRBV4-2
CASSQEEGAEEAFF
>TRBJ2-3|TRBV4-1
CASSQGPQRERTDTQYF
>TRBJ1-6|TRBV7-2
CASSLADTPTSPLHF
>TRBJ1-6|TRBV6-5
CASRTGTANSPLHF
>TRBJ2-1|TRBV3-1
CASSQDPAGEADNEQFF
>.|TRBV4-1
CASSQVLAGGGNEQYF
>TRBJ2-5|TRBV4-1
CASSQGSSGLGETQYF
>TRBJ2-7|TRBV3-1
CASSQYELGQYF
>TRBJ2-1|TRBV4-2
CASSQNGGGAFGEQFF
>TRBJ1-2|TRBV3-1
CASSPTGRPLGYTF
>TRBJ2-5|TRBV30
CAWSATGFGETQYF
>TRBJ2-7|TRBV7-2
CASSIQLGGSSYEQYF
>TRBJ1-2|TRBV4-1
CASSPLVAEGYTF
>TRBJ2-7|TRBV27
CASSLWDGVYEQYF
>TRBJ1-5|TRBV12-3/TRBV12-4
CASSLRDGNQPQHF
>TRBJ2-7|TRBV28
CASSPTTVPYEQYF
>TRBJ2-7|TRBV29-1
CSVEEGKTSGDYEQYF
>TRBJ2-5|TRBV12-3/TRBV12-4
CASSSRGLAGGGETQYF
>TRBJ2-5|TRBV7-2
CASSLASGSNERYF
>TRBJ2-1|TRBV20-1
CSALRSSYNEQFF
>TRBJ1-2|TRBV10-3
CAIRSGGNYGYTF
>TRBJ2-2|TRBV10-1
CASSEMGDTGELFF
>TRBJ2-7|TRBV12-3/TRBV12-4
CASSPASAYEQYF
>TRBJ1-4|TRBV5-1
CASSPAAGWNEKLFF
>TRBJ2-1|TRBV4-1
CASSTLSGRARNEQFF
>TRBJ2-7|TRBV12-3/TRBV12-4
CASSSAGKTPYEQYF
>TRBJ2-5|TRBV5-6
CASSWGPRPQETQYF
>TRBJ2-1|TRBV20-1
CSARDGDRGIRGEQFF
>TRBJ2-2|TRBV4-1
CASSQVLAGVVGELFF
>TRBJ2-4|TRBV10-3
CAISDQGFKNIQYF
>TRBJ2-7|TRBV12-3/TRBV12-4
CASRSLGDRGYEQYF
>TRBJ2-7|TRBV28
CASSSRWDEQYF
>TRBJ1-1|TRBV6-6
CASSYSGSDTEAFF
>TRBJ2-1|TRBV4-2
CASSQEGAGNYNEQFF
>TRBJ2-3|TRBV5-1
CASSLVGPRTDTQYF
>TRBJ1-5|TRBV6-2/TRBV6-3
CASKISNQPQHF